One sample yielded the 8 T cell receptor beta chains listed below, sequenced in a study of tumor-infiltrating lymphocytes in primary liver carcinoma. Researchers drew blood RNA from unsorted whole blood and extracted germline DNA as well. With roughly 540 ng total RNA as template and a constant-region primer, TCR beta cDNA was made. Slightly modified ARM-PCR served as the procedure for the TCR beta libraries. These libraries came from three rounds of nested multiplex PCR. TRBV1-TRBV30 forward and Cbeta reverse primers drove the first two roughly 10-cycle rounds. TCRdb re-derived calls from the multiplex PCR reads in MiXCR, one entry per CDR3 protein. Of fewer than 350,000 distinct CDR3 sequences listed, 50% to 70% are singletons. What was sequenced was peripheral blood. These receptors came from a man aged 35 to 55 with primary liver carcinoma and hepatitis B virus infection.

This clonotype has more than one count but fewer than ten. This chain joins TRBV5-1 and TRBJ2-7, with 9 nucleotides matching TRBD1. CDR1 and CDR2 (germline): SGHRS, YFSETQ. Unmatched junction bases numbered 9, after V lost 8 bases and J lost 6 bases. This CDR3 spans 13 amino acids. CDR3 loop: CASNLGTGREQYF. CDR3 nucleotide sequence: TGCGCCAGTAACTTGGGGACAGGGCGCGAGCAGTACTTC.

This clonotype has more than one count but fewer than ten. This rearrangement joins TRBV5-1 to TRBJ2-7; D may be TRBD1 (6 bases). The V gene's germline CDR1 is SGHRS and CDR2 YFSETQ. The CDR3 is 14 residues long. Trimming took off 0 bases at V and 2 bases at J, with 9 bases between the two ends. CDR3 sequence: CASSLARDTYEQYF. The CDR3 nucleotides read TGCGCCAGCAGCTTGGCCCGGGACACCTACGAGCAGTACTTC.

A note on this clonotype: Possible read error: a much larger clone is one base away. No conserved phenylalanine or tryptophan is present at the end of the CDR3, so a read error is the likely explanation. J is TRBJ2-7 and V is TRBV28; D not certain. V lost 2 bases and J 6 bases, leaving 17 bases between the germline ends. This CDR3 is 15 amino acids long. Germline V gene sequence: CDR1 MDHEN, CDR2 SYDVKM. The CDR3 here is CASSLVGTYNREQYL. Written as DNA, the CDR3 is TGTGCCAGCAGTTTAGTGGGAACCTATAACCGCGAGCAGTACTTA.

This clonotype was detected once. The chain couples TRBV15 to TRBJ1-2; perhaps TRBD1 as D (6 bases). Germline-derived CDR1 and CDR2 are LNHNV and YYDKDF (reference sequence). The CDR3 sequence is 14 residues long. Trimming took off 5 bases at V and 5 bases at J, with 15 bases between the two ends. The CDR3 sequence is CATSEGQDEYGYTF. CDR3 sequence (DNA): TGTGCCACCAGCGAGGGACAAGATGAGTATGGCTACACCTTC.

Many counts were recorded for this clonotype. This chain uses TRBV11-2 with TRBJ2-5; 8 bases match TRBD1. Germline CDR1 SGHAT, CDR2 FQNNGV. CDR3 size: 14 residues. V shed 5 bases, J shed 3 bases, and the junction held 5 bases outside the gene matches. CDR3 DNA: TGTGCCAGCAGCCCTACAGGGGGGAAAGAGACCCAGTACTTC. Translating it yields CASSPTGGKETQYF.

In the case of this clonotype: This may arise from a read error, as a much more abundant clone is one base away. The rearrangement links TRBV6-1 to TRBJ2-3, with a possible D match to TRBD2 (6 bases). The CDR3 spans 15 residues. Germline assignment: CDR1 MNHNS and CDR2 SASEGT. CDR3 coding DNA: TGTGTCAGCAGTGAACACGGGGGAGACGCAGATACGCAGTATTTT. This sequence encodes CVSSEHGGDADTQYF.

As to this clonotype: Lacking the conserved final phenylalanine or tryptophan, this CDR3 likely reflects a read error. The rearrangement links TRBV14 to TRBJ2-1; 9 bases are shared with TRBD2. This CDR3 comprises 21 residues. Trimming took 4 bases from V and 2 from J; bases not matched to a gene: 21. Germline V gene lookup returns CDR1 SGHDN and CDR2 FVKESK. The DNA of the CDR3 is TGTGCCAGCAGCCTCAGAGGTAGGCTAGCGGGGCTTGAACCACCCTACAATGAGCAGTTCTCC. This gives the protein CASSLRGRLAGLEPPYNEQFS.

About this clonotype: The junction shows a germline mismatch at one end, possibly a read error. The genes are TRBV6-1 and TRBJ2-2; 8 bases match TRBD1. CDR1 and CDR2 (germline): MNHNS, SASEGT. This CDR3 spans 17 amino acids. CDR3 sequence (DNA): TGTGCCGGCAGTTTGGCAGGGGGCGCGCCGAACACCGGGGAGCTGTTTTTT. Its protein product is CAGSLAGGAPNTGELFF.